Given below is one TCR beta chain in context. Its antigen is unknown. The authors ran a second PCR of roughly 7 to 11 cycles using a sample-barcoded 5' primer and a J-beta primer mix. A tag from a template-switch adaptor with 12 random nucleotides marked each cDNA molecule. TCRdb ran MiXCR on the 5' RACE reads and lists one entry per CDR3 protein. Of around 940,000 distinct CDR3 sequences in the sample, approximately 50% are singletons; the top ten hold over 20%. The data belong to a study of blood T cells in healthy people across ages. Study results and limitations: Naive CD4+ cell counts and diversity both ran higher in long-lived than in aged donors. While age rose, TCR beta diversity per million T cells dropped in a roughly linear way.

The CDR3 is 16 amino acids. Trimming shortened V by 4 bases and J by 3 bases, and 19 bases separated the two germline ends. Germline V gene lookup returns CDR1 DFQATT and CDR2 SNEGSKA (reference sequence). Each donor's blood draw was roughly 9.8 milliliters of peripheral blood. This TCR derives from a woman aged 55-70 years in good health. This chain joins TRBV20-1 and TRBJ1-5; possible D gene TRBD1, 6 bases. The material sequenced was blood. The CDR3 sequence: CSATAPDRSPNQPQHF. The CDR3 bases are TGCAGTGCTACAGCCCCAGACAGGTCTCCCAATCAGCCCCAGCATTTT.